What follows is one T cell receptor (beta chain) and its context. This clonotype was counted between two and nine times. The specificity of this receptor is unknown. Nothing much larger sits one base from this clone, and base qualities are not available. The data originate from a study of CD8 T cells in Susac syndrome (dated by TCRdb to about 2019). Regarding the complete study: Whether CD8+ T cell activation and differentiation in Susac syndrome was antigen driven was tested using repertoire sequencing.

High-throughput TCR beta sequencing profiled peripheral blood CD8+ and CD4+ T cells from healthy donors, Susac syndrome patients and multiple sclerosis patients. Multiple sclerosis controls were treatment-naive patients with stable or active relapsing-remitting disease fulfilling revised McDonald criteria. CD8+ TEMRA cells were enriched by FACS, while bulk CD8+ and CD4+ T cells were purified by magnetic negative isolation. Blood was drawn into EDTA tubes, processed within 24 hours, and PBMCs were isolated by density gradient centrifugation. PBMCs intended for TCR sequencing were cryopreserved in liquid nitrogen and thawed later in a water bath at 37 degrees C. The sorted or isolated CD4+, CD8+ and CD8+ TEMRA cells reached a purity of at least 90%. Broader findings and caveats from the paper: The study acknowledged that relatively few individuals were included in the TCR sequencing and HLA analysis.

RNA was extracted using the RNeasy kit, and roughly 0.5 to 1 microgram was reverse transcribed with random hexamers. The immunoSEQ multiplex PCR assay, covering 54 Vbeta and 13 Jbeta segments, was used to amplify TCR beta CDR3 regions. To correct PCR amplification bias, a synthetic template baseline was used for both primer optimization and computational correction. Turning to the authors' computational methods: Reads were assigned to V, D and J genes according to IMGT and analyzed in immunoSEQ Analyzer, with only productive sequences retained. To calculate clonality, Shannon entropy was normalized by log2 of the number of productive unique sequences and then subtracted from one. For each patient and control, public and private clones were evaluated among the 100 most prevalent clones. A clone was defined as Susac-specific if it was absent from the healthy and MS cohorts, from 950 to 1,300 published viral clones and from other ImmuneACCESS disease sequences. TCRdb reanalyzed the raw reads on its own, using fastp at Q25 for trimming and MiXCR for clone calling, and kept in-frame beta chains. Each entry merges the rows of one CDR3 protein and shows their most common DNA and genes. V and J calls and clone size were set by TCRdb, not the authors. The sample records some 170,000 distinct CDR3 sequences, approximately 93% of which are singletons. The biggest ten clones account for 0.075% to 0.095% of the sample.

Sequenced material: CD4+ T cells from PBMCs. The TCR comes from a human donor with multiple sclerosis.

The DNA sequence reads TGTGCCAGCAGTTTTGACTCGAACACTGAAGCTTTCTTT. This sequence encodes CASSFDSNTEAFF. In this chain, TRBV12-3 or TRBV12-4 is recombined with TRBJ1-1; the D gene cannot be resolved reliably. CDR3 length: 13 amino acids, cysteine to phenylalanine. The read is trimmed to its CDR3 DNA, 39 bases read in frame from base 1. V gives up 3 bases and J gives up 1 base, and the segment between their germline ends measures 6 bases.